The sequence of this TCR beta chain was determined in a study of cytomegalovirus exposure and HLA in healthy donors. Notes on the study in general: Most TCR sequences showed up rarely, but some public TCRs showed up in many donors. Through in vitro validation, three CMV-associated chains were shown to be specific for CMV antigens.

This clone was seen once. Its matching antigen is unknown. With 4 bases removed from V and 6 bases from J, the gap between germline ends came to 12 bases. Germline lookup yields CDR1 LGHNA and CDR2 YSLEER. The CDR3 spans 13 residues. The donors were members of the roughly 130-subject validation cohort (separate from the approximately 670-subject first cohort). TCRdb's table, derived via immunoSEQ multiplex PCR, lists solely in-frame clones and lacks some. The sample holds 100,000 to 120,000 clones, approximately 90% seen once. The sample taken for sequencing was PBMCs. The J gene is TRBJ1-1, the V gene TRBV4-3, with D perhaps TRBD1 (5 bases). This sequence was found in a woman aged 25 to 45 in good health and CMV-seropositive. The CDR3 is CASSLGRGSEAFF. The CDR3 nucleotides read TGCGCCAGCAGCCTAGGAAGGGGATCTGAAGCTTTCTTT.